Reported below is one TCR beta chain. Its specificity is unknown. TCRdb's table, derived via immunoSEQ multiplex PCR, lists solely in-frame clones and lacks some. The table shows tens of thousands of clones, with roughly 80% occurring only once. The data are from a study of T cells in localized non-small cell lung cancer. Whole-study findings and limits: Only one tumor region was sequenced, so heterogeneity remains possible. Appearing in adjacent lung were a median roughly 60 of the top 100 tumor clones.

The germline CDR1 and CDR2 sequences are SGHAT and FQNNGV. CDR3 length: 12 residues. V was clipped by 3 bases and J by 9 bases, with 9 bases between them. This receptor was obtained from a woman aged 35 to 70 with stage II squamous cell lung carcinoma. The chain couples TRBV11-2 to TRBJ2-1; a possible D gene is TRBD2 (5 bases). The specimen was PBMCs, collected before any cancer treatment. CDR3 region: CASSFSSSEQFF. In DNA, the CDR3 is TGTGCCAGCAGCTTCTCTAGCTCTGAGCAGTTCTTC.